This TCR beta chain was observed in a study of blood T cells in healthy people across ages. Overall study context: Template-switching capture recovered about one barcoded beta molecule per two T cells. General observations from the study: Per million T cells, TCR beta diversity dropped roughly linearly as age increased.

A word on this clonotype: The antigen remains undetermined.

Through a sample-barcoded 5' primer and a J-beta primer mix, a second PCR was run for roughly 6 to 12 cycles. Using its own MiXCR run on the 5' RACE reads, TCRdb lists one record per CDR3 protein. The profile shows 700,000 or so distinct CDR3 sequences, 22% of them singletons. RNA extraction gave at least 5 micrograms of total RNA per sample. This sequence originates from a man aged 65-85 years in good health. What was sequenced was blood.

The CDR3 nucleotides are TGTGCCAGCAGCCGGGGGACAGGGGGCGTCACTGAAGCTTTCTTT. It yields the protein CASSRGTGGVTEAFF. The chain is built from TRBV3-1 and TRBJ1-1; 12 positions match TRBD1. From germline, CDR1 is LGHDT and CDR2 YNNKEL (reference sequence). There are 15 residues in the CDR3. V was pared by 4 bases and J by 4 bases, with 4 bases of the junction left unmatched.